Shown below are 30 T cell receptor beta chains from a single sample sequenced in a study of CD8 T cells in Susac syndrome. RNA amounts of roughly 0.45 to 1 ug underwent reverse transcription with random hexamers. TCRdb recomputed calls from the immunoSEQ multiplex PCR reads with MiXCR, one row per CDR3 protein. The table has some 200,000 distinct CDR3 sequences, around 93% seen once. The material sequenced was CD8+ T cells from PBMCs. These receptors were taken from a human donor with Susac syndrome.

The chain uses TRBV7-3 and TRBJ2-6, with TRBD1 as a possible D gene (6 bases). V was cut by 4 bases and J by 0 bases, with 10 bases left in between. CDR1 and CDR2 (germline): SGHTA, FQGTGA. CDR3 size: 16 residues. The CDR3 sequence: CASSSADSSGANVLTF. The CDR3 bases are TGTGCCAGCAGCTCTGCGGACAGCTCTGGGGCCAACGTCCTGACTTTC.

CDR3 protein: CASSQDSEGTLLSYEQYF. CDR3 bases: TGCGCCAGCAGCCAAGATTCAGAGGGAACTTTACTATCCTACGAGCAGTACTTC. The chain couples TRBV4-1 to TRBJ2-7; TRBD2 might be the D (5 bases). Trimming took off 0 bases at V and 1 base at J, with 19 bases between the two ends. This CDR3 region has 18 residues. CDR1 and CDR2 (germline): MGHRA, YSYEKL.

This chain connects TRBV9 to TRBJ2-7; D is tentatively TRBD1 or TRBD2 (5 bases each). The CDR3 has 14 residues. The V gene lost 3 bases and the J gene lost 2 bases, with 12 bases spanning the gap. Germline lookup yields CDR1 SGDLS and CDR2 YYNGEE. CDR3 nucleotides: TGTGCCAGCAGCGATGGGGGAGTACCCTACGAGCAGTACTTC. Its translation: CASSDGGVPYEQYF.

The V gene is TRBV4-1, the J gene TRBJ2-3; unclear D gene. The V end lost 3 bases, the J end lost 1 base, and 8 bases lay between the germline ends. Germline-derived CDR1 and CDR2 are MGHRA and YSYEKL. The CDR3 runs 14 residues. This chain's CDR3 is CASSQETGTDTQYF. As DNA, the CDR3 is TGCGCCAGCAGCCAGGAGACCGGCACAGATACGCAGTATTTT.

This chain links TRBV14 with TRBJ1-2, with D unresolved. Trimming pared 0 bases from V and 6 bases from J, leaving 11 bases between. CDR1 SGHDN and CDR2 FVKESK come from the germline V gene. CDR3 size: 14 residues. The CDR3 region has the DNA TGTGCCAGCAGCCAAGAGTACTCATGGGATGGCTACACCTTC. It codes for CASSQEYSWDGYTF.

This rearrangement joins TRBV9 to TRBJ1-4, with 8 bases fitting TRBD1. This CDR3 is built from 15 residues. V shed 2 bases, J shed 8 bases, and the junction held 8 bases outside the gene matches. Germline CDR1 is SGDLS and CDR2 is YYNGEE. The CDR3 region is CASSVRSGGKEKLFF. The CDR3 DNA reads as TGTGCCAGCAGCGTTCGTTCAGGGGGCAAAGAAAAACTGTTTTTT.

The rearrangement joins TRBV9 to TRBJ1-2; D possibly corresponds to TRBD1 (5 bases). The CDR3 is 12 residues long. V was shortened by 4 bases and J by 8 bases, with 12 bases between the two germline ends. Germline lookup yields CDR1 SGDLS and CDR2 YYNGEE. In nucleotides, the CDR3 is TGTGCCAGCAGCCCCATAGGGGAGGGCTACACCTTC. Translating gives CASSPIGEGYTF.

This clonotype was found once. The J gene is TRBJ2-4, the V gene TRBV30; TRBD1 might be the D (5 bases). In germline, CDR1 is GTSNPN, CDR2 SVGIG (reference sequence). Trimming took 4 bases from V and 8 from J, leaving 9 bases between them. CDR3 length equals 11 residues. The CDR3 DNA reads TGTGCCTGGAAATCAGGGCACATTCAGTACTTC. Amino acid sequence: CAWKSGHIQYF.

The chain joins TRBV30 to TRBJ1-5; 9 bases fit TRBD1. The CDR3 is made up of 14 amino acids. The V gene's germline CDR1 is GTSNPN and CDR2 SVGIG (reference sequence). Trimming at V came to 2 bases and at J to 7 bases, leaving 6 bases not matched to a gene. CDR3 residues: CAWSLQGAWQPQHF. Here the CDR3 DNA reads TGTGCCTGGAGTTTACAGGGGGCATGGCAGCCCCAGCATTTT.

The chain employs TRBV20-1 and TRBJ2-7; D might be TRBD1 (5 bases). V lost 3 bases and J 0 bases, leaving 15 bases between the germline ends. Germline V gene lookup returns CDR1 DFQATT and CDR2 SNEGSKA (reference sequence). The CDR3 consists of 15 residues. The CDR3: CSASRDSSYSYEQYF. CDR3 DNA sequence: TGCAGTGCTAGCCGAGACAGTTCCTACTCCTACGAGCAGTACTTC.

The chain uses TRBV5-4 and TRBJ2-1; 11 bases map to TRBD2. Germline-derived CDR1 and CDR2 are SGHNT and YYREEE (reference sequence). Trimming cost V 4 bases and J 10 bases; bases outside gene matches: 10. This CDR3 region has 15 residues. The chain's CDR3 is CASSELAGAFGEQFF. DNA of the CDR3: TGTGCCAGCAGCGAACTAGCGGGGGCCTTCGGCGAGCAGTTCTTC.

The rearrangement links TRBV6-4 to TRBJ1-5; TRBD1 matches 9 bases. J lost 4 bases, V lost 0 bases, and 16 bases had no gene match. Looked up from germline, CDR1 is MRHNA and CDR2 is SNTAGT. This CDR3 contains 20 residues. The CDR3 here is CASSDSETGGRLLKNQPQHF. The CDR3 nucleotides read TGTGCCAGCAGTGACTCAGAGACAGGGGGACGGTTACTGAAGAATCAGCCCCAGCATTTT.

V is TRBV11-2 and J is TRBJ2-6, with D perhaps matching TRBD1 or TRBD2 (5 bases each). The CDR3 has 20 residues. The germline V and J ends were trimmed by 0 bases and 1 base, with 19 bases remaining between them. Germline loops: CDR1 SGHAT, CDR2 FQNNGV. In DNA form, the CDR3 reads TGTGCCAGCAGCTTAGATCTAGCCTTTCGGGGCGGTTCTGGGGCCAACGTCCTGACTTTC. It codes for CASSLDLAFRGGSGANVLTF.

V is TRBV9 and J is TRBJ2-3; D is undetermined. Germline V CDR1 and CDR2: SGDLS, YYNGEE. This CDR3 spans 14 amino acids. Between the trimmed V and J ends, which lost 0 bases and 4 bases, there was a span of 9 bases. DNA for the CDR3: TGTGCCAGCAGCGTAGGTCTCGGGCCAGATACGCAGTATTTT. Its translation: CASSVGLGPDTQYF.

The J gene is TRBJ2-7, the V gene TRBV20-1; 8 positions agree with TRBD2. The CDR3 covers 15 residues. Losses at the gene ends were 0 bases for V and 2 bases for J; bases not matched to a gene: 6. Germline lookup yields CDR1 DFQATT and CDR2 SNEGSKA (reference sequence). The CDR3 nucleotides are TGCAGTGCTAGAGATTGGTCTAGCGGGCCCTACGAGCAGTACTTC. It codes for CSARDWSSGPYEQYF.

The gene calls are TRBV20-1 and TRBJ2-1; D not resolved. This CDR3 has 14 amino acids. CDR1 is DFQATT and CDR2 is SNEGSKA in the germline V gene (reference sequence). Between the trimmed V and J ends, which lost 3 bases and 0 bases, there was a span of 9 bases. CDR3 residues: CSASPPGSYNEQFF. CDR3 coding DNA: TGCAGTGCTAGTCCCCCTGGCTCCTACAATGAGCAGTTCTTC.

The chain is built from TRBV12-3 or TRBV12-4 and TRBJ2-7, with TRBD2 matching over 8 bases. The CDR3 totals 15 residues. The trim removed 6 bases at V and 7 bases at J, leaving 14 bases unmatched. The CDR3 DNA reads TGTGCCAGCAGCCTTCAGGCGACTAGCGTGGGAGAGCAGTACTTC. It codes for CASSLQATSVGEQYF.

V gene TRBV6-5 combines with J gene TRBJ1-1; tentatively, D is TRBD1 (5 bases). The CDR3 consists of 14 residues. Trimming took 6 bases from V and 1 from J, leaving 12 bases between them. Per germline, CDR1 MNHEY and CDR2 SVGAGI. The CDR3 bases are TGTGCCAGCAGCGCTGGGGGGGGGAACACTGAAGCTTTCTTT. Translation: CASSAGGGNTEAFF.

The CDR3 nucleotides are TGTGCCAGCAGTATCCAGGGTTCCGGGGAGCTGTTTTTT. Translating it yields CASSIQGSGELFF. The chain joins TRBV28 to TRBJ2-2; D possibly corresponds to TRBD1 (5 bases). CDR3 size: 13 residues. The germline gives CDR1 MDHEN, CDR2 SYDVKM. Trimming took 5 bases from V and 6 from J, leaving 10 bases between them.

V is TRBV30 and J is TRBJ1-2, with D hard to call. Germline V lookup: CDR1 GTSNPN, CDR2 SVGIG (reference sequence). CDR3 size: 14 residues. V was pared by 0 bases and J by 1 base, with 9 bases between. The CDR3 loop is CAWSVLGNNYGYTF. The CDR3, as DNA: TGTGCCTGGAGTGTACTCGGGAATAACTATGGCTACACCTTC.

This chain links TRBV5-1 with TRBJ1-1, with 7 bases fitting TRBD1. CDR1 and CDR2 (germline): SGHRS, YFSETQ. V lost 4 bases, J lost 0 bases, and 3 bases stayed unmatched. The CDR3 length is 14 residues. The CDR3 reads CASSPRGMNTEAFF. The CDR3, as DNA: TGCGCCAGCAGCCCCAGGGGGATGAACACTGAAGCTTTCTTT.

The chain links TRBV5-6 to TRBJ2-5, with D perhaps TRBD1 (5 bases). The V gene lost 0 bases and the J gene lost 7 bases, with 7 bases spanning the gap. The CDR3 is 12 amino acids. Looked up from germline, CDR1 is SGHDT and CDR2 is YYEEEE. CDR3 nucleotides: TGTGCCAGCAGCTTGGCCCAGGGGACCCAGTACTTC. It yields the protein CASSLAQGTQYF.

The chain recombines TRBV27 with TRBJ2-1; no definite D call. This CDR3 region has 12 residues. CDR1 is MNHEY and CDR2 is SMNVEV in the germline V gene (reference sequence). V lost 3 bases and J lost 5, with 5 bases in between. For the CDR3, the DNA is TGTGCCAGCAGTTTCACCGACAATGAGCAGTTCTTC. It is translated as CASSFTDNEQFF.

The CDR3 is CATSRGLADNEQFF. DNA for the CDR3: TGTGCCACCAGCAGGGGACTAGCGGACAATGAGCAGTTCTTC. The chain links TRBV15 to TRBJ2-1; 11 bases are shared with TRBD2. Germline V gene data show CDR1 as LNHNV and CDR2 as YYDKDF (reference sequence). The junction had 0 bases not matched to a gene; V was cut back by 3 bases and J by 5 bases. The CDR3 contains 14 residues.

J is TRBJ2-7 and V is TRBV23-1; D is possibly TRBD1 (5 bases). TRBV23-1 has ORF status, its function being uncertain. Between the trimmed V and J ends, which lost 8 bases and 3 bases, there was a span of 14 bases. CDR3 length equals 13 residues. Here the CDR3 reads CASGDRFLYEQYF. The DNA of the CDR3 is TGCGCCAGCGGTGACAGATTTCTCTACGAGCAGTACTTC.

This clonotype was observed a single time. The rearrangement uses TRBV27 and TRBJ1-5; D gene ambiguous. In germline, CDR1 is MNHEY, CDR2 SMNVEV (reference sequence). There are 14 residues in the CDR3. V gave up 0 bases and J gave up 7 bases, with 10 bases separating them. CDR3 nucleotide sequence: TGTGCCAGCAGTTTATCTGAGGGTGAACAGCCCCAGCATTTT. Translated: CASSLSEGEQPQHF.

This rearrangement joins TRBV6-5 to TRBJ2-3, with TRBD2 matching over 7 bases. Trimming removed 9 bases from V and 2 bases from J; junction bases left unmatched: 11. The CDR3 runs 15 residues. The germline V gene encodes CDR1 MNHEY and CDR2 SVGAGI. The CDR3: CASTAGRKITDTQYF. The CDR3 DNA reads TGTGCCAGTACAGCGGGACGGAAGATCACAGATACGCAGTATTTT.

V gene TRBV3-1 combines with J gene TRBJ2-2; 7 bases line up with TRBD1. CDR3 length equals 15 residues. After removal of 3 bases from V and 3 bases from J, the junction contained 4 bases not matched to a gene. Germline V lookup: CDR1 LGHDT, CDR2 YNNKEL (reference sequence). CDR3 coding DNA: TGTGCCAGCAGCCACGGAACAGGGGACACCGGGGAGCTGTTTTTT. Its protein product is CASSHGTGDTGELFF.

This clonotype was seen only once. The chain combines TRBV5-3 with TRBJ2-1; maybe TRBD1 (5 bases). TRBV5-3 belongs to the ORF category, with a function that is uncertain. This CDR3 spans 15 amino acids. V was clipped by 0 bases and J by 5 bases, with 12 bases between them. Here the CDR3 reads CARSLGTIWDNEQFF. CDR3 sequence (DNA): TGTGCCAGAAGCTTGGGGACAATTTGGGACAATGAGCAGTTCTTC.

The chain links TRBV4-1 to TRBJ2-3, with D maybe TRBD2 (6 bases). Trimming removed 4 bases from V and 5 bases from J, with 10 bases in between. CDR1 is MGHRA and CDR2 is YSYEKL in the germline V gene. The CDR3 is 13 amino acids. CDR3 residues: CASSRGTEDTQYF. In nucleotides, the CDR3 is TGCGCCAGCAGCCGCGGGACTGAAGATACGCAGTATTTT.